This T cell receptor (beta chain) comes out of a study of shared T cell receptors in the human thymus. This table comes from immunoSEQ multiplex PCR, and its TCRdb copy is limited to in-frame clones, with some not included. The sample shows fewer than 700,000 clones, 85% to 90% of them seen only once. CDR3 length: 14 amino acids. The trim removed 4 bases at V and 2 bases at J, leaving 5 bases unmatched. Looked up from germline, CDR1 is SGHTA and CDR2 is FQGNSA. This same sample was also part of a study on human thymus T cells. That work contributes: Those donating were healthy Finnish infants in corrective surgery for congenital heart defects. Thymus tissue for the work was resected from patients undergoing corrective heart surgery. Biased V and J segment usage appeared in thymus and peripheral blood. Unrelated people showed highly overlapping thymic repertoires, related research reported.

V and J are TRBV7-2 and TRBJ2-7, with 7 nucleotides matching TRBD2. The sequenced material came from thymocytes. This clonotype was sampled from a boy under two years old with a congenital heart defect. CDR3 coding DNA: TGTGCCAGCAGCTCCTCTAGCGGACCCTACGAGCAGTACTTC. It yields the protein CASSSSSGPYEQYF.